The entry that follows covers one T cell receptor (beta chain) sequence. Amplification targeted TCR beta CDR3 regions from RNA transcripts. HTBI primers were the set used in a first-round RT-PCR of the TCR CDR3. MiXCR was run by TCRdb on the multiplex PCR reads, yielding one entry per CDR3 protein. Of a few hundred thousand distinct CDR3 sequences listed, 15% to 17% are singletons. The entry originates in a study of T cells in Graves' hyperthyroidism and ophthalmopathy. The length of the CDR3 is 14 residues. V trimming: 2 bases; J trimming: 8 bases; junction bases outside the gene matches: 8. In germline, CDR1 is MNHEY, CDR2 SVGAGI.

The sequence was obtained from a woman in her twenties or thirties with Graves' hyperthyroidism. Sequenced input: blood. The genes are TRBV6-5 and TRBJ1-2, with 7 bases aligning to TRBD1. This chain's CDR3 is CASSYLDTGEGYTF. The CDR3 DNA follows: TGTGCCAGCAGTTACCTAGATACAGGGGAAGGCTACACCTTC.